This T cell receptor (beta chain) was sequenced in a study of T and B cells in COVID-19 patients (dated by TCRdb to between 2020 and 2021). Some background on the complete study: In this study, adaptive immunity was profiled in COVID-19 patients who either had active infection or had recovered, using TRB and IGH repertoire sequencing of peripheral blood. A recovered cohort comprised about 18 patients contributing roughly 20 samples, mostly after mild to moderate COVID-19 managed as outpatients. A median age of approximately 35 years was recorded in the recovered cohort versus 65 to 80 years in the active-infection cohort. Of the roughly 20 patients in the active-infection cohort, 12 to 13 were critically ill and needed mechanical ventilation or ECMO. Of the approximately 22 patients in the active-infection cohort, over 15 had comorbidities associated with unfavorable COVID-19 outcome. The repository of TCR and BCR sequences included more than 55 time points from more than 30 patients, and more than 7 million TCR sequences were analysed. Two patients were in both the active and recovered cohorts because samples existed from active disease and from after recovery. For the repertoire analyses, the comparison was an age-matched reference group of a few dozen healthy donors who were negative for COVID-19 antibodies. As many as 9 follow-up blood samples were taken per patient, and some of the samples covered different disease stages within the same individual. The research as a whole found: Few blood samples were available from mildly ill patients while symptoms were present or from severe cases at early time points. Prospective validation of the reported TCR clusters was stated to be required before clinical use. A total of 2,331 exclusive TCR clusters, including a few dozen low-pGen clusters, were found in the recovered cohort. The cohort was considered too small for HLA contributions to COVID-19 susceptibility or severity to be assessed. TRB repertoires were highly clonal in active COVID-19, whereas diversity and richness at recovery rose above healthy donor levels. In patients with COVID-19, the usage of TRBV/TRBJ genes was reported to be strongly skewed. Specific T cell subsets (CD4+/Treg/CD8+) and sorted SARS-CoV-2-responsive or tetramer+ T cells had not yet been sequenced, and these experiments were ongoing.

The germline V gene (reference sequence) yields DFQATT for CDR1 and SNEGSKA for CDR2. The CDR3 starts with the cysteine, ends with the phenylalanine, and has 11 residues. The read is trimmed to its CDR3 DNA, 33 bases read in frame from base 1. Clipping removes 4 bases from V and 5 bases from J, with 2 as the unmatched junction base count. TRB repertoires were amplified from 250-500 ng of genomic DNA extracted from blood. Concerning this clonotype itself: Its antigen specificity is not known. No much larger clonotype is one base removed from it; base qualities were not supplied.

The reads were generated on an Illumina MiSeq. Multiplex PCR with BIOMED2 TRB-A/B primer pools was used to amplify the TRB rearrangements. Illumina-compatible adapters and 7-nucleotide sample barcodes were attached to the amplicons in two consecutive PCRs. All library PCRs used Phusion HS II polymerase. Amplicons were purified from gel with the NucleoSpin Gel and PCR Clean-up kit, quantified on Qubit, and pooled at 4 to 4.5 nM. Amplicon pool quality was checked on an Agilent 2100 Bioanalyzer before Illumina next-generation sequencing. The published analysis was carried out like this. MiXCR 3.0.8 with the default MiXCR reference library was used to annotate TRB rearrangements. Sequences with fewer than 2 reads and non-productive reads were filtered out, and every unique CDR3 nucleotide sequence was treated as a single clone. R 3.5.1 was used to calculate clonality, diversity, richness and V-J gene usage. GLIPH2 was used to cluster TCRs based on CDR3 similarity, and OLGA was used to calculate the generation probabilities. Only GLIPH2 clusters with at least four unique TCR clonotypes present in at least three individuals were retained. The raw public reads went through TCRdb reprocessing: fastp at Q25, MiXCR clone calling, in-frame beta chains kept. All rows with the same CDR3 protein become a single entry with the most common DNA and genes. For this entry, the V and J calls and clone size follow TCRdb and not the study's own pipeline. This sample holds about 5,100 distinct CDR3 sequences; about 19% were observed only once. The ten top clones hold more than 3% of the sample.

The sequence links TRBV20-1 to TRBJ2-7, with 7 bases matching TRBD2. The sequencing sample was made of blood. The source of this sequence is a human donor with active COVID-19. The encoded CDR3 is CSATSGHEQYF. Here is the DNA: TGCAGTGCTACTAGCGGACACGAGCAGTACTTC.